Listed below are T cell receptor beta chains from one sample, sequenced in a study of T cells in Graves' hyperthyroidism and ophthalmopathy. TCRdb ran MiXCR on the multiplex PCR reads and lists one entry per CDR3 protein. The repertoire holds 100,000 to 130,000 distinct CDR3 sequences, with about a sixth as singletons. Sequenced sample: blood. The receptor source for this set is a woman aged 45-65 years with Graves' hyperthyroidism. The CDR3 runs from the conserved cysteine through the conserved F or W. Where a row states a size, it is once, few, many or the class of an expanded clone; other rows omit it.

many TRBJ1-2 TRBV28 CASSLMGGNYGYTF
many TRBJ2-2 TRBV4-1 CASSQRGGLELDTGELFF
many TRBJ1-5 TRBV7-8 CTCSRSGTAYNQPQHF
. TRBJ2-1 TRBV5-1 CASSLGGGSAIEQFF
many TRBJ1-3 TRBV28 CASSLRGLPGNTIYF
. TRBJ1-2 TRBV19 CASSITGQGLLYGYTF
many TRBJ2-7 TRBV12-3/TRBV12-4 CASSPKPGTGTEEQYF
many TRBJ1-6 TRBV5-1 CASSSDVGSYNSPLHF
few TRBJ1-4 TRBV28 CASSLKGPNEKLFF
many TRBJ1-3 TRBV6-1 CASSDPGRGNTIYF
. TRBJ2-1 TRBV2 CASSESLQGVGGRSYNEQFF
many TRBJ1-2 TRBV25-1 CASSDLGGAGYGYTF
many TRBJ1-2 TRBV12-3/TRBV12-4 CASSPSANYGYTF
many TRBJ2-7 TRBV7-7 CASSLDPAGEQYF
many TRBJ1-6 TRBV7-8 CASSLGGVESYNSPLHF
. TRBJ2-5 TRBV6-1 CASSEPRTGRRETQYF
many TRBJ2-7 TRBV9 CASSEGDGIYEQYF
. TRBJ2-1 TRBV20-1 CSALLAGGNRDNEQFF
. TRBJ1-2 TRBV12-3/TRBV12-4 CASSLDYGTGEVYGYTF
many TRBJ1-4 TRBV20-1 CSAPRQGPNEKLFF
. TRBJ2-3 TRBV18 CASSPSITRSSTDTQYF
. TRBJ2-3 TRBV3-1 CASSLQGPDTQYF
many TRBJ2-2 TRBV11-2 CASSDRGRSGELFF
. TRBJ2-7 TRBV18 CASSAASPAEQYF
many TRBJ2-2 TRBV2 CASNGGTGVTGELFF
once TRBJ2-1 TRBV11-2 CASTSGGGPHNEQFF
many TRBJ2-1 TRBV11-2 CASSPGLAGVGYNEQFF
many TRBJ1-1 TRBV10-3 CAISEGGRGEGTEAFF
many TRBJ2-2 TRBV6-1 CASSEPNTGELFF
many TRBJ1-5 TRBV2 CASSGLVTGNQPQHF
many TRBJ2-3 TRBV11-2 CASSLGPYTDTQYF
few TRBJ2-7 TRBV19 CASSSDRNYEQYF
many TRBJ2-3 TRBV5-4 CASSSAKLGSSTDTQYF
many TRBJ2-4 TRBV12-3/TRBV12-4 CASSLRSVQYF
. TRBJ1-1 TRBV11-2 CASSLRDIKTEAFF
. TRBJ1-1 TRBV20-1 CSARTEREAFF
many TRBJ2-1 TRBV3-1 CASSQQRGEQFF
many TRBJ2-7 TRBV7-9 CASSLVIYEQYF
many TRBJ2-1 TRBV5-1 CASSLYAGNEQFF
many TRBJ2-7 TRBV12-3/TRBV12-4 CASSLRRTSYEQYF
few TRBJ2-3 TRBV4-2 CASSQDPSGRARTDTQYF
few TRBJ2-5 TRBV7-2 CASSLSGGGLETQYF
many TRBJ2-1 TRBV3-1 CASSQVLAPDEQFF
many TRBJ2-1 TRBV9 CASSRSGSSYNEQFF
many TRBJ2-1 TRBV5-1 CASSLGLAGGEQFF
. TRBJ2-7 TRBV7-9 CASTTIEEQYF
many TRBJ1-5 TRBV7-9 CASSGTLDQPQHF
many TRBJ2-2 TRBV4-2 CASSQDRASIAGELFF
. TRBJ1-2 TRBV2 CASSVSNYGYTF
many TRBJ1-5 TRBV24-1 CATSDGTGGGSQPQHF
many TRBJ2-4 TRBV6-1 CASSPLPGLAKNIQYF
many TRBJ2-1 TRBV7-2 CASSARRDIWANEQFF
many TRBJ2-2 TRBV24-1 CATSSGQPIYTGELFF
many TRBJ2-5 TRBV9 CASSVDYGRGTQYF
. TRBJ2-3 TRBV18 CASSPNGLVTDTQYF
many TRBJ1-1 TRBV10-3 CALRTGRNTEAFF